The source of this TCR beta chain is a study of early T cells in non-severe SARS-CoV-2 infection. Study as a whole: RNA in bulk from unsorted whole blood was sequenced, and chains were unpaired. Regarding the study as a whole: VDJdb matching skewed toward anti-spike CD8 responses, missing private and CD4 specificities.

Unique molecular identifiers were added to individual cDNA molecules. TCRdb reprocessed the 5' RACE reads with MiXCR, giving one entry per CDR3 protein. The sample carries about 50,000 distinct CDR3 sequences, approximately 8.5% recorded once. This CDR3 has 15 residues. In germline, CDR1 is MNHNS, CDR2 SASEGT. With respect to this clonotype: What it binds is not known. Mismatch with germline at one junction end may stem from a read error.

This clonotype was obtained from an adult who was a healthcare worker with PCR-confirmed SARS-CoV-2 infection or an uninfected control (not recorded which). The V gene is TRBV6-1, the J gene TRBJ2-3; maybe TRBD2 (5 bases). The sample comprised whole blood. CDR3 coding DNA: TGTCCCAGCATAATAGGCCTAGCAGACACAGATACGCAGTATTTT. This sequence encodes CPSIIGLADTDTQYF.